The subject of this entry is one T cell receptor (beta chain). What it binds is unknown. This record belongs to a study of cytomegalovirus exposure and HLA in healthy donors. Points from the study as a whole: The records held CMV serostatus as the only immune exposure information. Productive status was seen about 90% or about 30% of the time for most TCR beta V segments in an earlier analysis.

PCR was performed using 60 Vbeta and 13 Jbeta primers. The authors' processing: Tens of millions of unique TCR beta chains, 9.5 million to 11 million of them shared, were counted by a later analysis. Sequenced by immunoSEQ multiplex PCR; TCRdb stores in-frame clones only, minus some. V, J and clone size derive from that table, while D and trimming were established from the DNA sequence. The data show about 150,000 clones, 70% to 80% seen once. The CDR3 is 15 amino acids. Germline lookup yields CDR1 WSHSY and CDR2 SAAADI. V lost 4 bases and J lost 7; bases outside the gene matches: 8. Nominally healthy donors were sampled, though unrecorded immune exposures were likely.

The chain carries TRBV10-2 and TRBJ2-1; 9 positions match TRBD2. The sequence was collected from a middle-aged man in good health and CMV-seropositive. Source material: PBMCs. CDR3 sequence: CASSVAGEQVNEQFF. In nucleotides, the CDR3 is TGCGCCAGCAGTGTAGCGGGAGAGCAGGTGAATGAGCAGTTCTTC.